The rows below give T cell receptor beta chains drawn from one sample of a study of chemoradiotherapy in HPV16-positive cancers. Assay used: immunoSEQ multiplex PCR; TCRdb lists only in-frame clones, some missing. Among about 3,500 clones listed, approximately 93% were seen once. The sample was gathered from a patient who underwent chemoradiotherapy. These receptors originate from a human donor with HPV-associated anogenital cancer. CDR3s leave out the opening cysteine and the closing phenylalanine or tryptophan. D genes are given only for firm matches. Clone size, where shown, is once, few, many, or a class for clones that have expanded.

>.|.|TRBJ1-2|TRBV4-1
ASSPARSNYGYT
>TRBD1|.|TRBJ2-7|TRBV27
ASSIAGTGAYEQY
>.|.|TRBJ1-1|TRBV11-2
ASSLLAGSYTEAF
>TRBD1|once|TRBJ1-1|TRBV27
ASIRDRVASTSGAF
>.|.|TRBJ2-7|TRBV7-8
ASSLEQFYEQY
>.|.|TRBJ2-5|TRBV19
ASSPGLNMEETQY
>TRBD1|.|TRBJ1-1|TRBV30
AWIRQGGTEAF
>.|.|TRBJ2-3|TRBV7-6
ASSLGGVTQY
>.|once|TRBJ1-2|TRBV6-1
ASSEEEKGLYGYT
>TRBD1|.|TRBJ1-2|TRBV6-1
ASSEQTGVSAYGYT
>.|.|TRBJ2-2|TRBV30
AWSQNTGELF
>TRBD1|once|TRBJ2-7|TRBV2
ASSRDRGDEQY
>.|.|TRBJ1-2|TRBV4-2
ASSQEGKGGGYT
>.|.|TRBJ2-7|TRBV4-1
ASSQVSYSSYEQY
>TRBD1|.|TRBJ1-4|TRBV28
ASKDRNNEKLF
>.|.|TRBJ2-7|TRBV7-6
ASSLEILAYEQY
>.|.|TRBJ2-7|TRBV7-6
ASSLVGGSEQY
>TRBD1|.|TRBJ1-2|TRBV7-2
ASSLWGTGPNYGYT
>TRBD1|.|TRBJ1-1|TRBV7-3
ASSLHQGAPEAF
>TRBD2|.|TRBJ2-1|TRBV19
ASSMLAGDANEQF
>.|.|TRBJ1-5|TRBV6-6
ASIGGGGQPQH
>.|.|TRBJ1-1|TRBV5-6
ASSSIDHTEAF
>.|.|TRBJ1-3|TRBV30
AWNRGERNTIY
>.|.|TRBJ1-2|TRBV14
ASSQGYRYGYT
>.|.|TRBJ2-1|TRBV7-6
ASSLEQVGYNEQF
>TRBD1|.|TRBJ2-7|TRBV5-1
ASSSRQGPEQY
>.|once|TRBJ2-7|TRBV18
ASSPPGTEWGSYEQY
>TRBD2|once|TRBJ2-5|TRBV28
ASSLRGLAETQY
>.|once|TRBJ2-5|TRBV7-7
ASSLEGSGSQETQY
>.|.|TRBJ1-2|TRBV5-4
ASSFGPQGSEYGYT
>TRBD1|.|TRBJ2-3|TRBV19
ASSSGTAPSTDTQY
>TRBD2|.|TRBJ2-1|TRBV9
ASSVIAGVYNEQF
>TRBD2|.|TRBJ2-3|TRBV11-2
ASSLGLAGEGTDTQY
>.|few|TRBJ1-1|TRBV25-1
ASSELGTEAF
>.|.|TRBJ2-5|TRBV6-5
ARSRAPETQY
>.|.|TRBJ1-3|TRBV7-8
ASSRLYGGEGNTIY
>TRBD1|.|TRBJ1-1|TRBV28
ASRAGGTEAF
>TRBD1|.|TRBJ2-7|TRBV7-2
ASSSRGPGLYEQY
>.|.|TRBJ1-5|TRBV7-2
ASSSPKTGKNQPQH
>.|.|TRBJ2-7|TRBV7-9
ASSSREYYEQY
>.|.|TRBJ1-2|TRBV28
ASRKTGPYGYT
>.|.|TRBJ2-7|TRBV6-1
ASSPQSDYEQY
>.|once|TRBJ2-2|TRBV19
ASERTANTGELF
>.|.|TRBJ2-5|TRBV9
ASSVQGGQETQY